This passage covers 19 T cell receptor beta chains from one sample sequenced in a study of CXCR3-negative and CXCR3-positive naive CD8 T cells. Through 5' RACE with UMI labels, the TRB cDNA libraries were prepared. Each CDR3 protein gets one entry in TCRdb, which reprocessed the 5' RACE reads and gives no DNA. The sample data list around 92,000 distinct CDR3 sequences. Sequenced material: naive CXCR3- CD8+ T cells from blood. Regarding subset: CD45RO-CCR7+CD27+CD95- naive CD8+ T cells lacking CXCR3 (TNR3-). All receptors derive from a human donor in good health. Some clones in this sample may be carry-over from other donors' samples.

The chain links TRBV29-1 to TRBJ1-2; TCRdb's D gene call, TRBD1, goes unchecked for lack of DNA. Per the germline V gene, CDR1 is SQVTM and CDR2 is ANQGSEA. The CDR3 runs to 11 residues. This CDR3 reads CSVPGDYGYTF. The full variable domain, in which reference TRBV29-1 and TRBJ1-2 provide the parts outside the CDR3, is SAVISQKPSRDICQRGTSLTIQCQVDSQVTMMFWYRQQPGQSLTLIATANQGSEATYESGFVIDKFPISRPNLTFSTLTVSNMSPEDSSIYLCSVPGDYGYTFGSGTRLTVV.

The rearrangement uses TRBV15 and TRBJ2-1; with no DNA, the TCRdb D assignment of TRBD1 cannot be verified. The CDR3 loop spans 15 amino acids. The germline V gene has CDR1 LNHNV and CDR2 YYDKDF (reference sequence). Here the CDR3 reads CATSPDREPYNEQFF. Complete variable domain (other parts from reference TRBV15 and TRBJ2-1): DAMVIQNPRYQVTQFGKPVTLSCSQTLNHNVMYWYQQKSSQAPKLLFHYYDKDFNNEADTPDNFQSRRPNTSFCFLDIRSPGLGDTAMYLCATSPDREPYNEQFFGPGTRLTVL.

The rearrangement uses TRBV28 and TRBJ2-5; TCRdb names TRBD2, which stays unverified in the absence of DNA. Looked up from germline, CDR1 is MDHEN and CDR2 is SYDVKM. The CDR3 runs to 12 residues. CDR3 sequence reads: CASQGLAETQYF.

The chain carries TRBV7-2 and TRBJ1-5. The CDR3 runs to 13 residues. The germline gives CDR1 SGHTA, CDR2 FQGNSA. CDR3: CASSSLRNQPQHF.

The chain uses TRBV29-1 and TRBJ2-5; TCRdb's D gene call, TRBD2, goes unchecked for lack of DNA. The CDR3 is made up of 14 amino acids. CDR1 SQVTM and CDR2 ANQGSEA come from the germline V gene. CDR3 sequence reads: CSVAVAEGVETQYF.

V usage is TRBV15 and J usage is TRBJ1-5; as DNA is missing, the TRBD1 call by TCRdb cannot be tested. The germline CDR1 and CDR2 sequences are LNHNV and YYDKDF (reference sequence). CDR3 length: 15 amino acids. The CDR3 is CATREDRGGNQPQHF.

V usage is TRBV7-3 and J usage is TRBJ2-1; TCRdb picks TRBD2, but there is no DNA to check that call. This CDR3 is built from 17 residues. Germline V lookup: CDR1 SGHTA, CDR2 FQGTGA. The CDR3 sequence: CASSFGTSGRASNEQFF.

This chain connects TRBV6-6 to TRBJ1-2; TCRdb's assignment of TRBD1 cannot be checked, as there is no DNA. The length of the CDR3 is 19 residues. Germline V gives CDR1 MNHNY, CDR2 SVGAGI (reference sequence). The CDR3 here is CASNPYTRTGDGGGYGYTF.

The V call is TRBV11-3, the J call TRBJ2-3. This CDR3 comprises 13 residues. Germline CDR1 SGHNT, CDR2 YENEEA. CDR3 residues: CASSEGSGDTQYF.

V usage is TRBV15 and J usage is TRBJ1-6; the TCRdb D gene call, TRBD1, has no DNA to confirm it. The CDR3 consists of 15 residues. Per germline, CDR1 LNHNV and CDR2 YYDKDF (reference sequence). The CDR3 loop is CATSRDSDTPKPLHF.

The chain recombines TRBV7-9 with TRBJ2-7. This CDR3 comprises 16 residues. Germline CDR1 SEHNR, CDR2 FQNEAQ (reference sequence). CDR3 region: CASSLGMERMTYEQYF.

V gene TRBV29-1 combines with J gene TRBJ2-1; TCRdb returns TRBD1, unconfirmable since there is no DNA. This CDR3 region has 13 residues. Per germline, CDR1 SQVTM and CDR2 ANQGSEA. CDR3 amino acids: CSSTGTGEGEQFF.

The V and J genes are TRBV12-3 or TRBV12-4 and TRBJ2-7; the D call from TCRdb, TRBD1, cannot be confirmed without DNA. The CDR3 extends over 15 amino acids. The CDR3 here is CASSSLRDREYEQYF.

The chain uses TRBV29-1 and TRBJ2-7. The CDR3 is 11 amino acids. Germline V CDR1 and CDR2: SQVTM, ANQGSEA. The CDR3 protein is CSVGWDYEQYF.

The genes are TRBV7-6 and TRBJ2-7; without DNA, the TCRdb call of TRBD2 cannot be checked. CDR1 and CDR2 (germline): SGHVS, FNYEAQ. This CDR3 contains 14 residues. The CDR3 loop reads CASSRGEAEGEQYF.

The chain has TRBV5-6 and TRBJ2-1; TCRdb names TRBD1, which stays unverified in the absence of DNA. The CDR3 loop spans 18 amino acids. Germline V gene lookup returns CDR1 SGHDT and CDR2 YYEEEE. Here the CDR3 reads CASSGGQGAPKSYNEQFF.

V is TRBV29-1 and J is TRBJ2-7; TCRdb outputs TRBD1, but without DNA this stays unchecked. The CDR3 extends over 14 amino acids. The germline V gene encodes CDR1 SQVTM and CDR2 ANQGSEA. The CDR3 spells CSVGTGTGYYEQYF.

The chain joins TRBV7-9 to TRBJ2-1; the TRBD1 assignment by TCRdb is unverifiable without DNA. This CDR3 is built from 15 residues. CDR1 and CDR2 (germline): SEHNR, FQNEAQ (reference sequence). CDR3 region: CASSFVSGAYNEQFF. The full variable domain, rest sourced from reference TRBV7-9 and TRBJ2-1, is DTGVSQNPRHKITKRGQNVTFRCDPISEHNRLYWYRQTLGQGPEFLTYFQNEAQLEKSRLLSDRFSAERPKGSFSTLEIQRTEQGDSAMYLCASSFVSGAYNEQFFGPGTRLTVL.

The gene calls are TRBV28 and TRBJ2-3; the D call from TCRdb, TRBD2, cannot be confirmed without DNA. This CDR3 spans 19 amino acids. The germline CDR1 and CDR2 sequences are MDHEN and SYDVKM. The CDR3 is CASSLTSHWQPRGTDTQYF.